The 17 T cell receptor beta chains below all came from one sample that was sequenced in a study of blood T cell repertoires in COVID-19. Using immunoSEQ multiplex PCR, the repertoire was profiled, and TCRdb retains in-frame clones only, with some absent. Among 150,000 or so clones listed, around 89% were seen once. Sequencing was carried out using peripheral blood. All receptors derive from a man aged 55 to 70 with active or convalescent COVID-19.

V usage is TRBV6-5 and J usage is TRBJ1-2; D is possibly TRBD1 (6 bases). The CDR3 totals 15 residues. The V end lost 1 base, the J end lost 5 bases, and 14 bases lay between the germline ends. The V gene's germline CDR1 is MNHEY and CDR2 SVGAGI. The CDR3 DNA reads TGTGCCAGCAGTTACTTAAGACAGGCGCTGTATGGCTACACCTTC. Protein sequence: CASSYLRQALYGYTF.

The chain has TRBV29-1 and TRBJ2-1; 12 nucleotides line up with TRBD2. Germline loops: CDR1 SQVTM, CDR2 ANQGSEA. Unmatched junction bases numbered 8, after V lost 1 base and J lost 4 bases. This CDR3 is built from 17 residues. The CDR3 sequence is CSVEGLAGGRYYNEQFF. In nucleotides, the CDR3 is TGCAGCGTTGAAGGGCTAGCGGGGGGGCGTTATTACAATGAGCAGTTCTTC.

The rearrangement uses TRBV19 and TRBJ1-3; 8 bases are shared with TRBD1. V gave up 6 bases and J gave up 0 bases; unmatched junction bases: 4. The CDR3 runs to 15 residues. Germline V gene sequence: CDR1 LNHDA, CDR2 SQIVND (reference sequence). CDR3 in amino acids: CASRDRDLSGNTIYF. The CDR3 nucleotides read TGTGCCAGTAGGGACAGGGACCTCTCTGGAAACACCATATATTTT.

The chain links TRBV19 to TRBJ1-5; D not resolved. The CDR3 covers 14 residues. The germline gives CDR1 LNHDA, CDR2 SQIVND (reference sequence). The germline V and J ends were trimmed by 3 bases and 9 bases, with 15 bases remaining between them. Here the CDR3 reads CASSIPSLLWPQHF. CDR3 DNA: TGTGCCAGTAGTATTCCCTCCCTCCTGTGGCCCCAGCATTTT.

This rearrangement joins TRBV19 to TRBJ1-2; the D is unclear. Trimming removed 3 bases from V and 7 bases from J, with 12 bases in between. Per germline, CDR1 LNHDA and CDR2 SQIVND (reference sequence). The CDR3 contains 13 residues. CDR3 sequence reads: CASSMLQSFGYTF. The CDR3, as DNA: TGTGCCAGTAGTATGTTACAGTCCTTTGGCTACACCTTC. Based on the CDR3 plus reference TRBV19 and TRBJ1-2, the full variable domain is DGGITQSPKYLFRKEGQNVTLSCEQNLNHDAMYWYRQDPGQGLRLIYYSQIVNDFQKGDIAEGYSVSREKKESFPLTVTSAQKNPTAFYLCASSMLQSFGYTFGSGTRLTVV.

This clone came up a few times. V is TRBV18 and J is TRBJ2-6, with TRBD1 matching over 11 bases. Germline V gene sequence: CDR1 KGHSH, CDR2 LQKENI. The CDR3 spans 17 residues. V was clipped by 0 bases and J by 5 bases; unmatched bases: 3. CDR3 amino acids: CASSPPGQGARANVLTF. In DNA form, the CDR3 reads TGTGCCAGCTCACCACCAGGACAGGGGGCGAGGGCCAACGTCCTGACTTTC.

The chain joins TRBV19 to TRBJ2-5; D is perhaps TRBD1 (6 bases). V lost 8 bases, J lost 3 bases, and 10 bases lay in between. From germline, CDR1 is LNHDA and CDR2 SQIVND (reference sequence). The CDR3 totals 12 residues. The DNA for the CDR3 is TGTGCCAGTTCTCCAGGGGAAGAGACCCAGTACTTC. Protein product: CASSPGEETQYF.

J is TRBJ2-6 and V is TRBV4-3; 9 bases line up with TRBD1. The trim removed 4 bases at V and 1 base at J, leaving 17 bases unmatched. The V gene's germline CDR1 is LGHNA and CDR2 YSLEER. The CDR3 is made up of 21 amino acids. DNA for the CDR3: TGCGCCAGCAGCCCTGGCAGGGTAGTTGGGACAGGGTTTTCTGGGGCCAACGTCCTGACTTTC. Translated: CASSPGRVVGTGFSGANVLTF.

J is TRBJ1-3 and V is TRBV25-1, with a possible D match to TRBD1 (5 bases). This CDR3 has 13 residues. The V end lost 2 bases, the J end lost 14 bases, and 16 bases lay between the germline ends. Germline V gene data show CDR1 as MGHDK and CDR2 as SYGVNS. Here the CDR3 reads CASSEQKGRFLYF. DNA of the CDR3: TGTGCCAGCAGTGAACAGAAGGGGCGGTTTTTATATTTT. The full variable domain, its missing parts supplied by reference TRBV25-1 and TRBJ1-3, is EADIYQTPRYLVIGTGKKITLECSQTMGHDKMYWYQQDPGMELHLIHYSYGVNSTEKGDLSSESTVSRIRTEHFPLTLESARPSHTSQYLCASSEQKGRFLYFGEGSWLTVV.

The chain couples TRBV7-2 to TRBJ2-3; 7 nucleotides line up with TRBD1. This CDR3 has 16 residues. CDR1 and CDR2 from the germline V gene are SGHTA and FQGNSA. The trim removed 3 bases at V and 3 bases at J, leaving 9 bases unmatched. The CDR3 DNA follows: TGTGCCAGCAGCTTTCTTTTTGGACAGGAAACAGATACGCAGTATTTT. It specifies CASSFLFGQETDTQYF. Complete variable domain (other parts from reference TRBV7-2 and TRBJ2-3): GAGVSQSPSNKVTEKGKDVELRCDPISGHTALYWYRQSLGQGLEFLIYFQGNSAPDKSGLPSDRFSAERTGGSVSTLTIQRTQQEDSAVYLCASSFLFGQETDTQYFGPGTRLTVL.

V is TRBV28 and J is TRBJ1-1; 9 positions agree with TRBD1. Germline CDR1 is MDHEN and CDR2 is SYDVKM. The CDR3 is 15 amino acids. After removal of 1 base from V and 7 bases from J, the junction contained 7 bases not matched to a gene. This chain's CDR3 is CASSLFNRGLGEAFF. The CDR3 DNA reads TGTGCCAGCAGTTTATTCAACAGGGGGCTGGGTGAAGCTTTCTTT.

The genes are TRBV19 and TRBJ2-1, with D maybe TRBD2 (6 bases). This CDR3 has 15 residues. The germline V gene has CDR1 LNHDA and CDR2 SQIVND (reference sequence). V lost 6 bases to trimming and J lost 2 bases, with 14 bases between them. The CDR3 is CASRRVGGTYNEQFF. CDR3 DNA: TGTGCCAGTAGAAGGGTGGGGGGAACCTACAATGAGCAGTTCTTC.

The chain carries TRBV19 and TRBJ1-5; D may be TRBD1 (5 bases). Trimming left V 4 bases short and J 3 bases short, with 13 bases between. Germline V gene sequence: CDR1 LNHDA, CDR2 SQIVND (reference sequence). This CDR3 has 15 residues. CDR3 DNA: TGTGCCAGTAGTACCAGGGAAAGGGACAATCAGCCCCAGCATTTT. Protein: CASSTRERDNQPQHF.

CDR3 nucleotides: TGTGCCAGCAGCTCGGGCTCCGGGGAGGAGACCCAGTACTTC. Protein: CASSSGSGEETQYF. V is TRBV7-9 and J is TRBJ2-5, with D maybe TRBD2 (5 bases). This CDR3 is 14 amino acids long. The germline V gene has CDR1 SEHNR and CDR2 FQNEAQ (reference sequence). V was shortened by 4 bases and J by 5 bases, with 14 bases between the two germline ends.

This chain uses TRBV7-3 with TRBJ1-1; TRBD1 agrees at 9 bases. Losses at the gene ends were 2 bases for V and 3 bases for J; bases not matched to a gene: 19. The germline gives CDR1 SGHTA, CDR2 FQGTGA. This CDR3 is built from 20 residues. The DNA of the CDR3 is TGTGCCAGCAGCTTATCGGGACAGGGAAGGATTAAGGGGACGGACACTGAAGCTTTCTTT. This gives the protein CASSLSGQGRIKGTDTEAFF.

This clone was counted between two and nine times. The chain has TRBV7-2 and TRBJ1-6; D is uncertain. The CDR3 runs 13 residues. V was pared by 3 bases and J by 7 bases, with 7 bases between. Germline V gene data show CDR1 as SGHTA and CDR2 as FQGNSA. In nucleotides, the CDR3 is TGTGCCAGCAGCTTCACGGGAAATTCACCCCTCCACTTT. Its translation: CASSFTGNSPLHF.

V is TRBV29-1 and J is TRBJ1-6; TRBD1 might be the D (6 bases). V lost 0 bases and J lost 10, with 13 bases in between. Germline-derived CDR1 and CDR2 are SQVTM and ANQGSEA. The CDR3 covers 14 residues. The CDR3 DNA follows: TGCAGCGTTGAAGAGACAGGTCCGGGCTCACCCCTCCACTTT. Translating it yields CSVEETGPGSPLHF.